This T cell receptor (beta chain) is from a study of Ad26.COV2.S vaccination and SARS-CoV-2 variants. V was clipped by 2 bases and J by 7 bases, with 11 bases between them. CDR3 size: 13 residues. Clones were read by immunoSEQ multiplex PCR, and TCRdb kept only the in-frame ones, dropping some. The sample lists 300,000 to 350,000 clones; about 90% were seen once. The treatment here: around 19 received Ad26.COV2.S at low or high dose, single or two shots; roughly five received placebo; per-sample allocation not given. Sampling took place 63 days after the first vaccine or placebo injection. This specimen consisted of peripheral blood, obtained in a trial of Ad26.COV2.S vaccine versus placebo. The sequence came from a person aged 18-65 years who received the Ad26.COV2.S COVID-19 vaccine or a placebo. The chain carries TRBV12-3 or TRBV12-4 and TRBJ1-1; no definite D call. The CDR3 DNA reads as TGTGCCAGCAGTTTAAAAAGAGGGATTGAAGCTTTCTTT. Amino acids: CASSLKRGIEAFF.